This TCR beta chain was observed in a study of T cell repertoires in cytomegalovirus infection. Study in general: Evidence of both CMV infection and a matching HLA type came from public TCR beta signatures.

This CDR3 spans 12 amino acids. Germline assignment: CDR1 DFQATT and CDR2 SNEGSKA (reference sequence). Between the trimmed V and J ends, which lost 0 bases and 9 bases, there was a span of 11 bases. In the case of this clonotype: Its antigen is undetermined.

TCRdb analysed the reads with MiXCR anew, one entry per CDR3 protein. The table lists 450,000 to 550,000 distinct CDR3 sequences, approximately 15% of them singletons, with more than 20% in the top ten. Findings and limits, study-wide: Accumulated public TCR beta family frequency recognized individuals carrying CMV together with the relevant HLA. Predominance within the ex vivo response was attributable to HLA-C-restricted CMV-specific TCR beta clonotypes.

J is TRBJ1-2 and V is TRBV20-1; D not certain. Sequenced material: CD8+ T cells from PBMCs. The sequence was collected from a human donor in good health (CMV status not recorded). Some clones in this sample may be carry-over from other donors' samples. The CDR3 sequence: CSARDGEVCYTF. CDR3 in DNA: TGCAGTGCTAGAGACGGGGAGGTATGCTACACCTTC.